Shown below are 18 T cell receptor beta chains from a single sample sequenced in a study of response to subunit inactivated influenza vaccine. TCRdb fed the RT-PCR reads into MiXCR, producing one record per CDR3 protein. The data contain some 500,000 distinct CDR3 sequences, roughly 27% of them singletons. Here the sequenced sample was CD4+ T cells sorted from PBMCs, taken less than 6 days after vaccination. The source of these receptors is a man in his forties or fifties who received an inactivated influenza vaccine.

This clonotype has more than one count but fewer than ten. V is TRBV7-2 and J is TRBJ1-1, with D unclear. Per the germline V gene, CDR1 is SGHTA and CDR2 is FQGNSA. V shed 1 base and J shed 7 bases, with 10 bases lying between them. This CDR3 is 13 amino acids long. This CDR3 reads CASSLEIPNEAFF. The DNA of the CDR3 is TGTGCCAGCAGCTTAGAGATTCCGAATGAAGCTTTCTTT.

The CDR3 reads CASSLGGAIYNSPLHF. The CDR3 region has the DNA TGCGCCAGCAGCTTGGGAGGGGCGATCTATAATTCACCCCTCCACTTT. The chain couples TRBV5-1 to TRBJ1-6, with TRBD1 as a possible D gene (5 bases). The CDR3 extends over 16 amino acids. Per the germline V gene, CDR1 is SGHRS and CDR2 is YFSETQ. V lost 0 bases and J lost 3, with 10 bases in between.

This chain links TRBV3-1 with TRBJ1-2; a possible D gene is TRBD1 (5 bases). The CDR3 runs to 17 residues. Trimming removed 4 bases at V and 0 bases at J, with 18 bases between. Germline CDR1 LGHDT, CDR2 YNNKEL (reference sequence). The CDR3 region is CASSLSVGVSSNYGYTF. The DNA of the CDR3 is TGTGCCAGCAGCCTGAGTGTGGGGGTCAGCTCTAACTATGGCTACACCTTC.

The genes are TRBV18 and TRBJ1-1; 8 nucleotides line up with TRBD1. The length of the CDR3 is 14 residues. Germline values: CDR1 KGHSH, CDR2 LQKENI. Trimming cost V 3 bases and J 4 bases; bases outside gene matches: 4. CDR3 residues: CASSPPGQVTEAFF. DNA of the CDR3: TGTGCCAGCTCACCCCCGGGACAGGTCACTGAAGCTTTCTTT.

J is TRBJ2-5 and V is TRBV19; 10 bases line up with TRBD2. Unmatched junction bases numbered 4, after V lost 4 bases and J lost 5 bases. Per germline, CDR1 LNHDA and CDR2 SQIVND (reference sequence). The CDR3 consists of 14 residues. In nucleotides, the CDR3 is TGTGCCAGTAGTACTAGCGGGAGTCGGGAGACCCAGTACTTC. As protein: CASSTSGSRETQYF.

This clonotype was counted between two and nine times. The CDR3 region is CASSPRRGTSGDRHTDTQYF. The CDR3 DNA reads TGTGCCAGCTCACCACGAAGGGGGACTAGCGGGGACCGACACACAGATACGCAGTATTTT. The rearrangement links TRBV18 to TRBJ2-3; TRBD2 aligns across 13 bases. The V and J ends lost 1 base and 2 bases, in that order; junction bases with no gene match: 12. Germline assignment: CDR1 KGHSH and CDR2 LQKENI. CDR3 length: 20 residues.

This clonotype was picked up a small number of times. The chain has TRBV4-2 and TRBJ2-3; 11 nucleotides agree with TRBD2. The CDR3 extends over 17 amino acids. The germline gives CDR1 LGHNA, CDR2 YNFKEQ. V shed 1 base and J 4 bases; nucleotides not matched to a gene: 7. CDR3: CASSQGLAGGGADTQYF. The CDR3 DNA reads TGTGCCAGCAGCCAAGGGCTAGCGGGAGGAGGAGCAGATACGCAGTATTTT.

The rearrangement links TRBV6-2 or TRBV6-3 to TRBJ2-1; D not resolved. V lost 10 bases and J lost 4, with 17 bases in between. From germline, CDR1 is MNHEY and CDR2 SVGEGT. This CDR3 is built from 14 residues. CDR3 nucleotides: TGTGCCACCAGACCCGGGTTACGATACAATGAGCAGTTCTTC. Its translation is CATRPGLRYNEQFF.

CDR3 DNA sequence: TGTGCCAGCAGCCAAGACCGAGACAGGGAGCAGTTCTTC. It codes for CASSQDRDREQFF. The V and J genes are TRBV4-2 and TRBJ2-1, with D perhaps matching TRBD1 (6 bases). CDR3 length: 13 amino acids. Germline CDR1 and CDR2: LGHNA and YNFKEQ. Trimming pared 0 bases from V and 10 bases from J, leaving 10 bases between.

The chain couples TRBV6-5 to TRBJ1-4; no clear D gene. V was cut by 0 bases and J by 0 bases, with 11 bases left in between. There are 17 residues in the CDR3. In germline, CDR1 is MNHEY, CDR2 SVGAGI. In DNA form, the CDR3 reads TGTGCCAGCAGTTACTCTGGCCCGAGGGCAACTAATGAAAAACTGTTTTTT. Residues: CASSYSGPRATNEKLFF.

This clonotype was detected only a few times. The chain links TRBV5-1 to TRBJ2-7; D might be TRBD1 (6 bases). V was clipped by 1 base and J by 6 bases, with 17 bases between them. CDR3 length: 15 amino acids. Germline V gives CDR1 SGHRS, CDR2 YFSETQ. CDR3 sequence reads: CASSLTWTDSGEQYF. CDR3 sequence (DNA): TGCGCCAGCAGCTTGACGTGGACGGACAGTGGCGAGCAGTACTTC.

This clonotype occurred a few times. The genes are TRBV12-3 or TRBV12-4 and TRBJ2-1, with D possibly matching TRBD2 (7 bases). The CDR3 consists of 16 residues. Deletions cut 4 bases from V and 1 base from J, with 14 bases between. The CDR3 sequence: CASSYGGQVSYNEQFF. The CDR3 region has the DNA TGTGCCAGCAGTTACGGGGGGCAAGTTTCCTACAATGAGCAGTTCTTC.

The chain links TRBV7-6 to TRBJ2-5; no clear D. V was shortened by 3 bases and J by 5 bases, with 10 bases between the two germline ends. Per germline, CDR1 SGHVS and CDR2 FNYEAQ. The CDR3 spans 13 residues. The CDR3, as DNA: TGTGCCAGCAGCTTGATTGGTCGCGAGACCCAGTACTTC. It yields the protein CASSLIGRETQYF.

This clonotype was counted many times. This chain uses TRBV7-2 with TRBJ2-5; 14 nucleotides agree with TRBD2. Germline V gene lookup returns CDR1 SGHTA and CDR2 FQGNSA. The ends lost 0 bases at V and 7 bases at J; junction bases unmatched: 4. The CDR3 covers 16 residues. In nucleotides, the CDR3 is TGTGCCAGCAGCTTAGCGCCGACTAGCGGGGGGGGGACCCAGTACTTC. Its translation: CASSLAPTSGGGTQYF.

A few counts support this clonotype. The J gene is TRBJ2-3, the V gene TRBV7-9; D is unclear. CDR1 and CDR2 from the germline V gene are SEHNR and FQNEAQ (reference sequence). The length of the CDR3 is 10 residues. Between the trimmed V and J ends, which lost 8 bases and 5 bases, there was a span of 5 bases. The CDR3 loop reads CASRIDTQYF. For the CDR3, the DNA is TGTGCCAGCCGAATAGATACGCAGTATTTT.

This clonotype was observed a handful of times. The V and J genes are TRBV19 and TRBJ2-1; 8 positions match TRBD2. CDR3 length: 18 residues. Germline loops: CDR1 LNHDA, CDR2 SQIVND (reference sequence). With 5 bases clipped from V and 8 bases from J, the junction kept 20 bases outside the gene matches. The CDR3 DNA sequence: TGTGCCAGTAGTCTAGGCGGGCCCACGACTAGCGTGGGACATGAGCAGTTCTTC. Its translation is CASSLGGPTTSVGHEQFF.

This clonotype has more than one count but fewer than ten. The rearrangement joins TRBV5-6 to TRBJ1-4; the D gene is possibly TRBD1 (6 bases). The CDR3 runs to 15 residues. V shed 0 bases and J shed 4 bases, with 10 bases lying between them. Germline-derived CDR1 and CDR2 are SGHDT and YYEEEE. In DNA form, the CDR3 reads TGTGCCAGCAGCTTGGGCAGGGGCCGTAATGAAAAACTGTTTTTT. This sequence encodes CASSLGRGRNEKLFF.

In its sample, this clonotype was seen a few times. The rearrangement links TRBV27 to TRBJ2-4; TRBD2 matches at 8 bases. The V gene's germline CDR1 is MNHEY and CDR2 SMNVEV (reference sequence). The CDR3 runs to 15 residues. The V gene end was trimmed by 5 bases and the J gene end by 7 bases; junction bases not matched to a gene: 10. The CDR3 DNA reads TGTGCCAGCAGTCCCCTTCGACTAGCGAGCAACATTCAGTACTTC. Translated, it gives CASSPLRLASNIQYF.